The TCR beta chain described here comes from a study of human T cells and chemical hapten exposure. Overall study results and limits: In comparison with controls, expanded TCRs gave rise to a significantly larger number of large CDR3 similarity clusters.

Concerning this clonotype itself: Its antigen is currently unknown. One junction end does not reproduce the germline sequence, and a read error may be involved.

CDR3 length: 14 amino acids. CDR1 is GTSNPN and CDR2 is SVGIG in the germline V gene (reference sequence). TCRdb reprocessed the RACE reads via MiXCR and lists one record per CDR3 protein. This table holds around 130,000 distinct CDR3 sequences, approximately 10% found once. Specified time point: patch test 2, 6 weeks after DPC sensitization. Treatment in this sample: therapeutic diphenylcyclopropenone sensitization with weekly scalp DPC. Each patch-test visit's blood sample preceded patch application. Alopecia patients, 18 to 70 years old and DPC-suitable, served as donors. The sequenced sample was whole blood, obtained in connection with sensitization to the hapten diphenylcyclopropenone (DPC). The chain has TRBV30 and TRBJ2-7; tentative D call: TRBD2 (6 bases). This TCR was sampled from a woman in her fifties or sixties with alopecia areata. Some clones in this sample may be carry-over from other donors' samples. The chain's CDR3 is CSWRAASVTYEQYF. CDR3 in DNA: TGTTCCTGGAGGGCGGCTAGCGTCACCTACGAGCAGTACTTC.